The clone carrying this T cell receptor (beta chain) was recorded at least ten times. Its antigen remains unidentified. Coverage ceases 3 residues before the CDR3 finishes, and the germline J gene fills in the end. The sample comes from a study of T cell clonality in common variable immunodeficiency. Study-wide results and caveats: Reportedly, TCR beta sequences from common variable immunodeficiency showed fewer deletions and N-nucleotide insertions.

Germline V CDR1 and CDR2: LGHDT, YNNKEL (reference sequence). This CDR3 has 19 residues. V shed 0 bases and J 1 base; nucleotides not matched to a gene: 10. TCRdb's table, derived via immunoSEQ multiplex PCR, lists solely in-frame clones and lacks some. There are just over 20,000 clones in the sample, none observed a single time. Sequencing was performed on peripheral blood mononuclear cells. The V and J genes are TRBV3-1 (or the pseudogene TRBV3-2) and TRBJ2-1; 9 bases align to TRBD2. This clonotype was sampled from a human donor with common variable immunodeficiency. The part of the CDR3 DNA that was read is TGTGCCAGCAGCCAAGATCTCGGCGGGGGGGCCGTTTCCTACAATGAG. Its protein product is CASSQDLGGGAVSYNE. In full, the CDR3 is CASSQDLGGGAVSYNEQFF.